The T cell receptor (beta chain) under discussion was sequenced for a study of cytomegalovirus exposure and HLA in healthy donors. The germline CDR1 and CDR2 sequences are SGHDN and FVKESK. The CDR3 runs to 14 residues. Unmatched junction bases numbered 6, after V lost 4 bases and J lost 3 bases. Study results and caveats: Clonal expansion was found to be greater in HLA-associated TCR beta chains than in equally common others in a later analysis.

With 60 Vbeta and 13 Jbeta primers, the PCR was carried out. The protocol was immunoSEQ multiplex PCR, while the TCRdb copy is restricted to in-frame clones and leaves out a portion. The sample holds 150,000 to 190,000 clones, roughly 82% seen once. A word on this clone: Antigen specificity is unknown.

V gene TRBV14 combines with J gene TRBJ2-7; TRBD1 matches at 7 bases. The sequenced material came from PBMCs. The receptor was derived from a woman aged 45-65 years in good health and CMV-seropositive. CDR3 nucleotides: TGTGCCAGCAGCCGAAATGGACAGGACTACGAGCAGTACTTC. Its translation is CASSRNGQDYEQYF.